Shown below are 14 T cell receptor beta chains from a single sample sequenced in a study of blood T cell repertoires in COVID-19. Assay used: immunoSEQ multiplex PCR; TCRdb lists only in-frame clones, some missing. The repertoire holds approximately 290,000 clones, with 89% as singletons. Sequenced input: peripheral blood. These receptors all stem from a woman in her sixties or seventies with acute or convalescent COVID-19.

V gene TRBV7-2 combines with J gene TRBJ2-7; D perhaps matches TRBD1 (5 bases). This CDR3 spans 14 amino acids. The V gene's germline CDR1 is SGHTA and CDR2 FQGNSA. V was cut by 5 bases and J by 5 bases, with 16 bases left in between. CDR3: CASSLNRLGHEQYF. CDR3 sequence (DNA): TGTGCCAGCAGCCTCAACAGGTTAGGGCACGAGCAGTACTTC.

The V and J genes are TRBV7-3 and TRBJ2-1; 7 positions match TRBD1. Germline V gene sequence: CDR1 SGHTA, CDR2 FQGTGA. The ends lost 4 bases at V and 2 bases at J; junction bases unmatched: 5. The CDR3 contains 15 residues. CDR3 nucleotide sequence: TGTGCCAGCAGCTCGACAGGGCCCGCCTACAATGAGCAGTTCTTC. Encoded protein: CASSSTGPAYNEQFF.

The chain links TRBV7-3 to TRBJ2-7; unclear D gene. The CDR3 covers 14 residues. Germline V gene lookup returns CDR1 SGHTA and CDR2 FQGTGA. V lost 2 bases and J lost 5, with 13 bases in between. The CDR3 protein is CASSLQVPGHEQYF. DNA for the CDR3: TGTGCCAGCAGCTTACAGGTGCCAGGTCACGAGCAGTACTTC. Variable domain in full (rest from reference TRBV7-3 and TRBJ2-7): GAGVSQTPSNKVTEKGKYVELRCDPISGHTALYWYRQSLGQGPEFLIYFQGTGAADDSGLPNDRFFAVRPEGSVSTLKIQRTERGDSAVYLCASSLQVPGHEQYFGPGTRLTVT.

V is TRBV2 and J is TRBJ2-1; 10 positions agree with TRBD2. J was trimmed by 4 bases and V by 5 bases; bases with no gene match: 8. The CDR3 totals 16 residues. Germline CDR1 SNHLY, CDR2 FYNNEI. The CDR3 loop is CASSRRTSGHYNEQFF. CDR3 in DNA: TGTGCCAGCAGTAGGCGGACTAGCGGACATTACAATGAGCAGTTCTTC.

The rearrangement joins TRBV24-1 to TRBJ2-3; 8 bases map to TRBD1. Germline V gene data show CDR1 as KGHDR and CDR2 as SFDVKD. Trimming at V came to 4 bases and at J to 5 bases, leaving 4 bases not matched to a gene. This CDR3 has 14 amino acids. DNA for the CDR3: TGTGCCACCAGTGAGCAGGGGGCGGGAGATACGCAGTATTTT. Translated: CATSEQGAGDTQYF.

The rearrangement links TRBV7-8 to TRBJ2-7; the match to TRBD2 covers 7 bases. The V gene's germline CDR1 is SGHVS and CDR2 FQNEAQ. V shed 3 bases and J 0 bases; nucleotides not matched to a gene: 5. The CDR3 has 15 residues. The CDR3 DNA reads as TGTGCCAGCAGCTTTAGCGGCGGGAGCTCCTACGAGCAGTACTTC. It translates to CASSFSGGSSYEQYF.

This chain links TRBV19 with TRBJ2-5; the match to TRBD1 covers 9 bases. Germline V lookup: CDR1 LNHDA, CDR2 SQIVND (reference sequence). Trimming took 7 bases from V and 1 from J; bases not matched to a gene: 1. The CDR3 consists of 13 residues. CDR3 in DNA: TGTGCCAGTAAGGGACAGGGCCAAGAGACCCAGTACTTC. Translating gives CASKGQGQETQYF.

The chain employs TRBV5-4 and TRBJ2-1; TRBD1 agrees at 7 bases. Germline V gene lookup returns CDR1 SGHNT and CDR2 YYREEE (reference sequence). The CDR3 totals 16 residues. V dropped 4 bases and J dropped 3; count of bases not matched to a gene: 10. The CDR3, as DNA: TGTGCCAGCAGCCCCAATGGGGCAGGGGGCTACAATGAGCAGTTCTTC. Encoded protein: CASSPNGAGGYNEQFF.

The chain combines TRBV7-2 with TRBJ2-1; no firm D call. V was trimmed by 1 base and J by 9 bases, leaving 10 bases between them. Germline-derived CDR1 and CDR2 are SGHTA and FQGNSA. CDR3 size: 13 residues. Here the CDR3 DNA reads TGTGCCAGCAGCTTAGGACGTGCGGCTGAGCAGTTCTTC. Translating it yields CASSLGRAAEQFF.

The chain employs TRBV2 and TRBJ1-3; weak D call: TRBD1 (5 bases). V lost 2 bases to trimming and J lost 4 bases, with 12 bases between them. From germline, CDR1 is SNHLY and CDR2 FYNNEI. This CDR3 spans 15 amino acids. The CDR3 nucleotides are TGTGCCAGCAGTGAATCGGGGGTAAAAGGAAACACCATATATTTT. Residues: CASSESGVKGNTIYF.

The gene calls are TRBV6-5 and TRBJ1-5, with a tentative D call TRBD1 (5 bases). The CDR3 sequence is 13 residues long. The germline V gene encodes CDR1 MNHEY and CDR2 SVGAGI. Trimming stripped 5 bases from V and 3 bases from J, with 8 bases between. The DNA for the CDR3 is TGTGCCAGCAGTAGACAGTCCAATCAGCCCCAGCATTTT. Residues: CASSRQSNQPQHF.

This chain links TRBV4-3 with TRBJ2-1, with TRBD2 matching 8 bases. This CDR3 has 14 amino acids. Germline CDR1 LGHNA, CDR2 YSLEER. Trimming at V came to 0 bases and at J to 13 bases, leaving 8 bases not matched to a gene. The CDR3, as DNA: TGCGCCAGCAGCCAAGACCACCCAGGGACTAGTCAGTTCTTC. Translation gives CASSQDHPGTSQFF.

The rearrangement joins TRBV11-2 to TRBJ1-2, with D possibly TRBD1 on 6 matching bases. Germline CDR1 is SGHAT and CDR2 is FQNNGV. The V and J ends lost 6 bases and 4 bases respectively, with 21 bases between them. The CDR3 has 16 amino acids. CDR3 bases: TGTGCCAGCAGGCCGTTCGGGGGGGCTGCCGCCTATGGCTACACCTTC. Translating it yields CASRPFGGAAAYGYTF.

The chain employs TRBV27 and TRBJ2-1, with TRBD2 matching over 8 bases. The CDR3 runs to 16 residues. Unmatched junction bases numbered 14, after V lost 6 bases and J lost 7 bases. Per the germline V gene, CDR1 is MNHEY and CDR2 is SMNVEV (reference sequence). The CDR3: CASSRLGASGSNEQFF. CDR3 nucleotide sequence: TGTGCCAGCAGCCGTTTGGGAGCAAGCGGGAGTAATGAGCAGTTCTTC.